This T cell receptor (beta chain) was retrieved from a study of blood T cell repertoires in COVID-19. On the study more broadly: The study drew acute and convalescent COVID-19 samples from the United States, Italy and Spain. T cells, B-cell-depleted T cells, or PBMCs supplied cDNA or gDNA.

CDR3 length equals 12 residues. Between the trimmed V and J ends, which lost 5 bases and 6 bases, there was a span of 7 bases. The V gene's germline CDR1 is LGHNT and CDR2 FRNRAP. In the source study's methods: Estimation of nucleated cell counts was performed using reference gene primer amplification. Assay used: immunoSEQ multiplex PCR; TCRdb lists only in-frame clones, some missing. The V and J calls and clone size are taken from that table; D and trimming were inferred from the DNA. The table has 70,000 or so clones, 79% seen once; the top ten hold more than 15%. The material sequenced was peripheral blood. This rearrangement joins TRBV12-5 to TRBJ2-2; D is undetermined. This clonotype originated in a man between 60 and 70 years old with acute or convalescent COVID-19. DNA of the CDR3: TGTGCTAGTGGTGGTGAGGCCGGGGAGCTGTTTTTT. Protein sequence: CASGGEAGELFF.